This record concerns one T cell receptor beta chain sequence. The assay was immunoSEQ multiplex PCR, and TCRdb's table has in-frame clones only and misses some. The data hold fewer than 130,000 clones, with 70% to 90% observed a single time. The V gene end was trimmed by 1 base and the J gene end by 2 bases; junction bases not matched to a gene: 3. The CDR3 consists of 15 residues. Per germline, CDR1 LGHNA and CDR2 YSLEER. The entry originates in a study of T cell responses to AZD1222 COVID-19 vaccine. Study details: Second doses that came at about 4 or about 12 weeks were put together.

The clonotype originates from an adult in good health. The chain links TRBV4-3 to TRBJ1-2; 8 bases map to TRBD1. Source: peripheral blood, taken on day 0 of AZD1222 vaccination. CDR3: CASSQANRGNYGYTF. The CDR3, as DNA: TGCGCCAGCAGCCAAGCGAACAGGGGGAACTATGGCTACACCTTC.